The 32 T cell receptor beta chains given below trace back to one sample, sequenced in a study of shared clonotypes between healthy human individuals. The assay was immunoSEQ multiplex PCR, and TCRdb's table has in-frame clones only and misses some. The top ten hold more than 0.1% of the sample, which has millions of clones, over 85% seen once. Sequenced: naive CD4+ T cells sorted from blood. The subset: CD45RA+ positively selected. These receptors all stem from a man in his late teens or twenties in good health.

The chain couples TRBV6-1 to TRBJ1-6; no definite D call. The CDR3 loop spans 15 amino acids. V shed 0 bases and J shed 10 bases, with 13 bases lying between them. Germline V gene lookup returns CDR1 MNHNS and CDR2 SASEGT. CDR3 sequence reads: CASSEATVDRSPLHF. CDR3 in DNA: TGTGCCAGCAGTGAAGCGACGGTTGATCGGTCACCCCTCCACTTT.

The chain combines TRBV10-3 with TRBJ1-6; no reliable D call. The germline V gene encodes CDR1 ENHRY and CDR2 SYGVKD. The CDR3 extends over 15 amino acids. V gave up 0 bases and J gave up 10 bases, with 13 bases separating them. Written as DNA, the CDR3 is TGTGCCATCAGTGAGTCCGGGGTAAGGAGCTCACCCCTCCACTTT. It codes for CAISESGVRSSPLHF.

The rearrangement uses TRBV11-3 and TRBJ2-3; D is perhaps TRBD1 or TRBD2 (5 bases each). CDR1 is SGHNT, CDR2 YENEEA, per germline. Trimming shortened V by 5 bases and J by 1 base, and 10 bases separated the two germline ends. The CDR3 has 14 amino acids. CDR3 loop: CASSPPGRTDTQYF. The CDR3 DNA reads TGTGCCAGCAGCCCCCCGGGACGCACAGATACGCAGTATTTT. The entire variable domain, with the rest obtained from reference TRBV11-3 and TRBJ2-3, is as follows: EAGVVQSPRYKIIEKKQPVAFWCNPISGHNTLYWYLQNLGQGPELLIRYENEEAVDDSQLPKDRFSAERLKGVDSTLKIQPAELGDSAVYLCASSPPGRTDTQYFGPGTRLTVL.

The gene calls are TRBV6-1 and TRBJ1-2; possible D gene TRBD1, 5 bases. The CDR3 covers 13 residues. The germline gives CDR1 MNHNS, CDR2 SASEGT. The V end was cut by 1 base, the J end by 7 bases, with 10 bases between. DNA for the CDR3: TGTGCCAGCAGTGAAGAACCAGGGTTTGGCTACACCTTC. It encodes CASSEEPGFGYTF.

V is TRBV6-5 and J is TRBJ2-7; 9 bases are shared with TRBD1. CDR1 MNHEY and CDR2 SVGAGI come from the germline V gene. The CDR3 is 15 amino acids. V shed 4 bases, J shed 1 base, and the junction held 5 bases outside the gene matches. The CDR3 here is CASSLGQGKSYEQYF. CDR3 coding DNA: TGTGCCAGCAGTTTAGGACAGGGGAAATCCTACGAGCAGTACTTC.

The V and J genes are TRBV6-5 and TRBJ1-5; D unclear. Germline CDR1 reads MNHEY; CDR2 reads SVGAGI. The V and J ends lost 6 bases and 2 bases respectively, with 11 bases between them. The CDR3 extends over 14 amino acids. Here the CDR3 DNA reads TGTGCCAGCAGCTTGGACGCGGGCAATCAGCCCCAGCATTTT. It yields the protein CASSLDAGNQPQHF.

V usage is TRBV2 and J usage is TRBJ2-3; a weak D match, TRBD2 (6 bases). This CDR3 has 15 amino acids. V was cut by 7 bases and J by 0 bases, with 14 bases left in between. Germline assignment: CDR1 SNHLY and CDR2 FYNNEI. CDR3 region: CASNGRGVSTDTQYF. The CDR3 DNA sequence: TGTGCCAGCAACGGGAGAGGAGTTAGCACAGATACGCAGTATTTT.

The rearrangement uses TRBV4-1 and TRBJ1-2; no reliable D call. CDR1 is MGHRA, CDR2 YSYEKL, per germline. V was clipped by 6 bases and J by 3 bases, with 17 bases between them. The CDR3 is made up of 15 amino acids. The CDR3 coding sequence is TGCGCCAGCAGTCAAACAGTCCAAGAGTACTATGGCTACACCTTC. This encodes CASSQTVQEYYGYTF.

For this clone: Within the sample, other DNA sequences also encode this same CDR3. The chain employs TRBV5-6 and TRBJ2-7, with a tentative D call TRBD2 (6 bases). The V end lost 4 bases, the J end lost 2 bases, and 10 bases lay between the germline ends. Germline CDR1 SGHDT, CDR2 YYEEEE. The CDR3 is 13 residues long. The CDR3 is CASSLGGPYEQYF. The DNA of the CDR3 is TGTGCCAGCAGCCTGGGGGGACCCTACGAGCAGTACTTC.

The genes are TRBV5-8 and TRBJ1-5; 8 bases match TRBD1. Germline lookup yields CDR1 SGHTS and CDR2 YDEGEE. The CDR3 runs 17 residues. Trimming cost V 4 bases and J 0 bases; bases outside gene matches: 9. CDR3 in amino acids: CASSVLGTGRSNQPQHF. CDR3 DNA sequence: TGTGCCAGCAGCGTACTTGGGACAGGCCGTAGCAATCAGCCCCAGCATTTT.

This clone was seen once. The chain employs TRBV28 and TRBJ2-7, with 8 bases identical to TRBD2. Germline trimming cut 4 bases from V and 2 bases from J; bases unmatched to any gene: 7. Germline V gene sequence: CDR1 MDHEN, CDR2 SYDVKM. The CDR3 contains 15 residues. CDR3 in DNA: TGTGCCAGCAGTTACCGAAGCGGGAGCCCCTACGAGCAGTACTTC. This translates into CASSYRSGSPYEQYF.

This clone was seen just once. The chain carries TRBV29-1 and TRBJ2-3; 13 bases line up with TRBD2. This CDR3 has 17 residues. Per germline, CDR1 SQVTM and CDR2 ANQGSEA. V shed 1 base, J shed 6 bases, and the junction held 10 bases outside the gene matches. For the CDR3, the DNA is TGCAGCGTTGAAGCCCTACTAGCGGGAGGGCCCGGGGATACGCAGTATTTT. Translating gives CSVEALLAGGPGDTQYF.

In regard to this clone: This sample includes further DNA sequences coding for the same CDR3. This sequence joins TRBV5-6 and TRBJ2-1; D gene unclear. Germline CDR1 SGHDT, CDR2 YYEEEE. The V and J ends lost 0 bases and 7 bases respectively, with 8 bases between them. The CDR3 loop spans 13 amino acids. Here the CDR3 DNA reads TGTGCCAGCAGCTTGGTTGGTGGAAATGAGCAGTTCTTC. This sequence encodes CASSLVGGNEQFF.

The rearrangement uses TRBV27 and TRBJ1-2, with D possibly matching TRBD1 (5 bases). The CDR3 runs to 15 residues. Deletions cut 2 bases from V and 8 bases from J, with 18 bases between. Germline V CDR1 and CDR2: MNHEY, SMNVEV (reference sequence). The CDR3 DNA reads TGTGCCAGCAGTTTAGAGGGACTACCAACGGGGGGCTACACCTTC. It codes for CASSLEGLPTGGYTF.

This clone was detected only once. Other DNA sequences in the sample encode the same CDR3. The DNA of the CDR3 is TGTGCCATCAGTGAAGGGGGAAGCAATCAGCCCCAGCATTTT. Its protein is CAISEGGSNQPQHF. J is TRBJ1-5 and V is TRBV10-3; D is possibly TRBD1 (6 bases). Looked up from germline, CDR1 is ENHRY and CDR2 is SYGVKD. The germline V and J ends were trimmed by 3 bases and 1 base, with 7 bases remaining between them. This CDR3 is 14 amino acids long.

The chain joins TRBV6-5 to TRBJ2-7, with D possibly being TRBD1 (5 bases). V lost 6 bases and J 2 bases, leaving 11 bases between the germline ends. The CDR3 length is 13 residues. The V gene's germline CDR1 is MNHEY and CDR2 SVGAGI. The CDR3 sequence: CASSSGIAYEQYF. The DNA of the CDR3 is TGTGCCAGCAGCTCAGGGATCGCCTACGAGCAGTACTTC.

J is TRBJ1-3 and V is TRBV5-6, with D possibly being TRBD1 (5 bases). Looked up from germline, CDR1 is SGHDT and CDR2 is YYEEEE. Trimming cost V 2 bases and J 1 base, with 16 bases left between them. The CDR3 runs to 17 residues. This chain's CDR3 is CASSFRVTAPSGNTIYF. In DNA, the CDR3 is TGTGCCAGCAGCTTCAGGGTCACGGCACCTTCTGGAAACACCATATATTTT. The full variable domain, rest sourced from reference TRBV5-6 and TRBJ1-3, is DAGVTQSPTHLIKTRGQQVTLRCSPKSGHDTVSWYQQALGQGPQFIFQYYEEEERQRGNFPDRFSGHQFPNYSSELNVNALLLGDSALYLCASSFRVTAPSGNTIYFGEGSWLTVV.

This clone has a single count. V and J are TRBV19 and TRBJ1-1; 8 bases align to TRBD1. The CDR3 is 13 residues long. V lost 5 bases and J lost 3; bases outside the gene matches: 2. Germline values: CDR1 LNHDA, CDR2 SQIVND (reference sequence). CDR3 in amino acids: CASSSTGDTEAFF. In DNA, the CDR3 is TGTGCCAGTAGTTCGACAGGGGACACTGAAGCTTTCTTT.

The chain carries TRBV14 and TRBJ2-3; TRBD2 matches at 7 bases. The CDR3 totals 16 residues. Trimming removed 2 bases from V and 3 bases from J; junction bases left unmatched: 8. Germline values: CDR1 SGHDN, CDR2 FVKESK. The CDR3 nucleotides are TGTGCCAGCAGCCAACCTGGGACTAAGTTGACAGATACGCAGTATTTT. Amino acid sequence: CASSQPGTKLTDTQYF.

The chain combines TRBV11-2 with TRBJ1-2, with TRBD1 identical over 10 bases. The CDR3 has 15 amino acids. The ends lost 5 bases at V and 5 bases at J; junction bases unmatched: 8. CDR1 and CDR2 from the germline V gene are SGHAT and FQNNGV. CDR3 nucleotides: TGTGCCAGCAGCGAACAGACAGGGGGCGCGTATGGCTACACCTTC. Its translation is CASSEQTGGAYGYTF.

Note on this clone: Other DNA sequences of this sample code for an identical CDR3. The chain uses TRBV5-1 and TRBJ2-2, with TRBD2 matching over 8 bases. Germline V lookup: CDR1 SGHRS, CDR2 YFSETQ. This CDR3 is built from 15 residues. V was clipped by 0 bases and J by 6 bases; unmatched bases: 4. CDR3 in DNA: TGCGCCAGCAGCTTGGTAGCGGGAATCGCCGGGGAGCTGTTTTTT. Amino acids: CASSLVAGIAGELFF.

The chain has TRBV19 and TRBJ1-3, with D unclear. Per the germline V gene, CDR1 is LNHDA and CDR2 is SQIVND (reference sequence). The V and J ends lost 4 bases and 0 bases respectively, with 10 bases between them. This CDR3 has 15 amino acids. CDR3 DNA sequence: TGTGCCAGTAGTACGACCGGGATCTCTGGAAACACCATATATTTT. Encoded protein: CASSTTGISGNTIYF.

The chain joins TRBV6-6 to TRBJ1-4; no firm D call. Trimming took off 5 bases at V and 8 bases at J, with 18 bases between the two ends. Germline-derived CDR1 and CDR2 are MNHNY and SVGAGI (reference sequence). The CDR3 covers 15 residues. CDR3 DNA: TGTGCCAGCAGTACCCGACGGTCTTCAATCGAAAAACTGTTTTTT. Residues: CASSTRRSSIEKLFF.

This sequence joins TRBV10-2 and TRBJ1-2; TRBD1 might be the D (5 bases). The CDR3 length is 12 residues. The germline V gene has CDR1 WSHSY and CDR2 SAAADI. The V and J ends lost 2 bases and 8 bases respectively, with 9 bases between them. CDR3 loop: CASSEGGDGYTF. As DNA, the CDR3 is TGCGCCAGCAGTGAGGGAGGGGACGGCTACACCTTC.

This chain uses TRBV5-6 with TRBJ2-7; D is uncertain. Trimming removed 0 bases from V and 1 base from J, with 17 bases in between. The CDR3 covers 17 residues. Germline CDR1 is SGHDT and CDR2 is YYEEEE. The CDR3 sequence is CASSLVGLVGTSYEQYF. The DNA for the CDR3 is TGTGCCAGCAGCTTGGTCGGGCTAGTGGGCACATCCTACGAGCAGTACTTC. The full variable domain, rest sourced from reference TRBV5-6 and TRBJ2-7, is DAGVTQSPTHLIKTRGQQVTLRCSPKSGHDTVSWYQQALGQGPQFIFQYYEEEERQRGNFPDRFSGHQFPNYSSELNVNALLLGDSALYLCASSLVGLVGTSYEQYFGPGTRLTVT.

The genes are TRBV5-1 and TRBJ2-2; D perhaps matches TRBD1 (5 bases). V was pared by 7 bases and J by 2 bases, with 12 bases between. Germline CDR1 and CDR2: SGHRS and YFSETQ. CDR3 length equals 14 residues. The CDR3 sequence: CASEQAPNTGELFF. The CDR3 DNA sequence: TGCGCCAGCGAACAGGCCCCAAACACCGGGGAGCTGTTTTTT.

The chain couples TRBV2 to TRBJ1-5, with D unresolved. The CDR3 has 13 amino acids. Germline V CDR1 and CDR2: SNHLY, FYNNEI. V was trimmed by 8 bases and J by 4 bases, leaving 12 bases between them. The CDR3 DNA reads TGTGCCAGCGGGTGGGGAGGGAATCAGCCCCAGCATTTT. Residues: CASGWGGNQPQHF.

The chain employs TRBV7-9 and TRBJ1-5, with D perhaps TRBD1 (5 bases). Trimming stripped 3 bases from V and 2 bases from J, with 11 bases between. The germline CDR1 and CDR2 sequences are SEHNR and FQNEAQ (reference sequence). This CDR3 is 15 amino acids long. CDR3 sequence: CASSLGDVGNQPQHF. The DNA of the CDR3 is TGTGCCAGCAGCTTGGGGGACGTAGGCAATCAGCCCCAGCATTTT.

CDR3 residues: CASSEARVASTDTQYF. CDR3 DNA sequence: TGCGCCAGCAGTGAGGCGCGGGTCGCTAGCACAGATACGCAGTATTTT. The V gene is TRBV10-1, the J gene TRBJ2-3; D perhaps matches TRBD2 (5 bases). This CDR3 is 16 amino acids long. Trimming pared 2 bases from V and 0 bases from J, leaving 12 bases between. The germline gives CDR1 WNHNN, CDR2 SYGVQD (reference sequence).

V gene TRBV7-2 combines with J gene TRBJ2-3; D is possibly TRBD1 or TRBD2 (5 bases each). Trimming left V 6 bases short and J 3 bases short, with 16 bases between. This CDR3 comprises 15 residues. In germline, CDR1 is SGHTA, CDR2 FQGNSA. In DNA form, the CDR3 reads TGTGCCAGCAGTTACATGGGGGAGAGGACAGATACGCAGTATTTT. This sequence encodes CASSYMGERTDTQYF.

CDR3 sequence (DNA): TGTGCCAGTAGTATCAAGGGGGAGCAGTTCTTC. This translates into CASSIKGEQFF. The chain employs TRBV19 and TRBJ2-1, with TRBD1 as a possible D gene (5 bases). The length of the CDR3 is 11 residues. Germline CDR1 reads LNHDA; CDR2 reads SQIVND (reference sequence). V lost 3 bases and J lost 10, with 7 bases in between.

In DNA form, the CDR3 reads TGTGCCTGGAGTTGGGACCCCTTCTACAATGAGCAGTTCTTC. The encoded protein is CAWSWDPFYNEQFF. The chain combines TRBV30 with TRBJ2-1; tentatively, D is TRBD1 or TRBD2 (5 bases each). The germline V gene has CDR1 GTSNPN and CDR2 SVGIG (reference sequence). The CDR3 runs to 14 residues. V shed 2 bases and J shed 3 bases, with 11 bases lying between them.